Following are 14 T cell receptor beta chains from one sample sequenced in a study of blood T cell repertoires in COVID-19. TCRdb's copy holds only in-frame clones and misses some; the assay was immunoSEQ multiplex PCR. The sample has about 99,000 clones, around nine tenths seen once. The sequenced sample consisted of peripheral blood. The receptor source for this set is a human donor in a cohort sampled during active COVID-19.

This clone was counted between two and nine times. CDR3 residues: CASSQDRLLNTEAFF. The DNA of the CDR3 is TGTGCCAGCAGCCAAGATCGCCTACTGAACACTGAAGCTTTCTTT. The chain carries TRBV4-2 and TRBJ1-1; no clear D. Trimming cost V 0 bases and J 0 bases, with 8 bases left between them. Germline V gene sequence: CDR1 LGHNA, CDR2 YNFKEQ. The CDR3 contains 15 residues.

V and J are TRBV11-3 and TRBJ2-3; a weak D match, TRBD2 (7 bases). The germline V and J ends were trimmed by 5 bases and 8 bases, with 14 bases remaining between them. Germline CDR1 is SGHNT and CDR2 is YENEEA. This CDR3 has 13 amino acids. The CDR3 nucleotides are TGTGCCAGCAGCGGGGGGGCGGCTGGTACGCAGTATTTT. Its translation is CASSGGAAGTQYF.

This clone was detected once. This rearrangement joins TRBV19 to TRBJ1-1, with 7 nucleotides matching TRBD1. The CDR3 is 16 residues long. Trimming cost V 5 bases and J 1 base; bases outside gene matches: 10. Germline loops: CDR1 LNHDA, CDR2 SQIVND (reference sequence). The CDR3 region is CASSYLLRDRNTEAFF. CDR3 sequence (DNA): TGTGCCAGTAGTTACCTCCTGCGGGACAGGAACACTGAAGCTTTCTTT.

V usage is TRBV28 and J usage is TRBJ1-1; D gene ambiguous. There are 14 residues in the CDR3. Germline V gene lookup returns CDR1 MDHEN and CDR2 SYDVKM. With 2 bases removed from V and 3 bases from J, the gap between germline ends came to 10 bases. The CDR3 DNA sequence: TGTGCCAGCAGTTTAAGGCAGGATTACACTGAAGCTTTCTTT. This codes for CASSLRQDYTEAFF.

This chain uses TRBV6-5 with TRBJ1-1, with D perhaps matching TRBD1 (5 bases). Germline V gene data show CDR1 as MNHEY and CDR2 as SVGAGI. The length of the CDR3 is 15 residues. V was trimmed by 0 bases and J by 0 bases, leaving 8 bases between them. The CDR3 DNA reads as TGTGCCAGCAGTTACTCTCAGGGTATGAACACTGAAGCTTTCTTT. It codes for CASSYSQGMNTEAFF.

This chain joins TRBV27 and TRBJ2-7; 16 bases match TRBD2. Per the germline V gene, CDR1 is MNHEY and CDR2 is SMNVEV (reference sequence). V was clipped by 3 bases and J by 0 bases; unmatched bases: 8. The CDR3 sequence is 19 residues long. CDR3 DNA sequence: TGTGCCAGCAGTTTCCCGGGACTAGCGGGGGGGAAGAGCTCCTACGAGCAGTACTTC. Encoded protein: CASSFPGLAGGKSSYEQYF.

The J gene is TRBJ1-2, the V gene TRBV30, with 12 bases aligning to TRBD1. Trimming cost V 3 bases and J 4 bases; bases outside gene matches: 9. Germline V lookup: CDR1 GTSNPN, CDR2 SVGIG (reference sequence). The CDR3 is made up of 16 amino acids. The CDR3, as DNA: TGTGCCTGGAGATCCGGGACAGGGGGCTTTCGCTATGGCTACACCTTC. Amino acids: CAWRSGTGGFRYGYTF.

The V gene is TRBV7-2, the J gene TRBJ2-7, with D possibly matching TRBD1 (5 bases). Trimming stripped 3 bases from V and 3 bases from J, with 9 bases between. The CDR3 totals 13 residues. CDR1 SGHTA and CDR2 FQGNSA come from the germline V gene. The CDR3, as DNA: TGTGCCAGCAGCTTCCTGACAGTCTACGAGCAGTACTTC. Its protein product is CASSFLTVYEQYF.

V gene TRBV9 combines with J gene TRBJ2-5; perhaps TRBD1 as D (6 bases). This CDR3 contains 16 residues. Germline V gives CDR1 SGDLS, CDR2 YYNGEE. Trimming took off 4 bases at V and 5 bases at J, with 21 bases between the two ends. The CDR3 DNA sequence: TGTGCCAGCAGCCCCCGAGGGGCAGGGGAAGGGGAGACCCAGTACTTC. Translation gives CASSPRGAGEGETQYF. Using reference TRBV9 and TRBJ2-5 for the parts outside the CDR3, the full variable domain is DSGVTQTPKHLITATGQRVTLRCSPRSGDLSVYWYQQSLDQGLQFLIQYYNGEERAKGNILERFSAQQFPDLHSELNLSSLELGDSALYFCASSPRGAGEGETQYFGPGTRLLVL.

On this clone itself: Compared with germline, one end of the junction differs, possibly owing to a read error. V is TRBV19 and J is TRBJ1-2; tentatively, D is TRBD1 (6 bases). CDR1 is LNHDA, CDR2 SQIVND, per germline (reference sequence). This CDR3 is 11 amino acids long. CDR3 in amino acids: CASSIGQRIYF. CDR3 DNA sequence: TGTGCCAGTAGTATTGGACAGCGAATCTACTTC. Full variable domain (remainder filled in from reference TRBV19 and TRBJ1-2): DGGITQSPKYLFRKEGQNVTLSCEQNLNHDAMYWYRQDPGQGLRLIYYSQIVNDFQKGDIAEGYSVSREKKESFPLTVTSAQKNPTAFYLCASSIGQRIYFGSGTRLTVV.

The V call is TRBV28, the J call TRBJ2-1, with 8 bases matching TRBD1. Unmatched junction bases numbered 4, after V lost 2 bases and J lost 7 bases. This CDR3 region has 14 residues. In germline, CDR1 is MDHEN, CDR2 SYDVKM. The CDR3 DNA reads TGTGCCAGCAGTTTAGTGGACAGGGCAAATGAGCAGTTCTTC. Residues: CASSLVDRANEQFF.

The chain employs TRBV19 and TRBJ2-5; 7 bases are shared with TRBD1. Germline CDR1 is LNHDA and CDR2 is SQIVND (reference sequence). The CDR3 spans 14 residues. Trimming removed 6 bases from V and 1 base from J; junction bases left unmatched: 5. The CDR3 is CASSTDRAQETQYF. CDR3 nucleotides: TGTGCCAGTAGCACCGACAGGGCCCAAGAGACCCAGTACTTC.

This clone appeared once. This chain links TRBV5-8 with TRBJ2-1; TRBD1 is a possible D gene (5 bases). This CDR3 has 16 amino acids. Looked up from germline, CDR1 is SGHTS and CDR2 is YDEGEE. Trimming took off 4 bases at V and 7 bases at J, with 21 bases between the two ends. CDR3: CASSRALERRGNEQFF. The CDR3, as DNA: TGTGCCAGCAGCCGTGCGCTTGAGAGAAGGGGTAATGAGCAGTTCTTC.

The V gene is TRBV4-2, the J gene TRBJ2-2; 7 bases fit TRBD2. V was clipped by 1 base and J by 7 bases; unmatched bases: 6. Germline CDR1 and CDR2: LGHNA and YNFKEQ. The CDR3 sequence is 15 residues long. CDR3 region: CASSQVLREGGELFF. The CDR3 nucleotides are TGTGCCAGCAGCCAAGTTTTAAGGGAGGGCGGGGAGCTGTTTTTT.